This entry concerns a single T cell receptor (beta chain). Its antigen remains unidentified. Reverse transcription of all isolated RNA meant that expressed TCRB transcripts were sequenced. TCRdb's copy holds only in-frame clones and misses some; the assay was immunoSEQ multiplex PCR. The profile shows roughly 230,000 clones, about 9.3% of them singletons. This record comes from a study of beta chain features in type 1 diabetes. The study, taken as a whole, reports: PCR could preferentially amplify shorter templates, alike in patients and controls.

Germline V CDR1 and CDR2: PRHDT, FYEKMQ (reference sequence). Unmatched junction bases numbered 8, after V lost 4 bases and J lost 8 bases. CDR3 length: 15 residues. The V call is TRBV13, the J call TRBJ1-2; 12 bases match TRBD1. The sequenced sample consisted of naive CD4+ T cells from blood. This sequence was found in a woman younger than 35 in good health. In DNA, the CDR3 is TGTGCCAGCAGCTACCGGGACAGGGGGCGCGAAGGCTACACCTTC. Translating gives CASSYRDRGREGYTF.